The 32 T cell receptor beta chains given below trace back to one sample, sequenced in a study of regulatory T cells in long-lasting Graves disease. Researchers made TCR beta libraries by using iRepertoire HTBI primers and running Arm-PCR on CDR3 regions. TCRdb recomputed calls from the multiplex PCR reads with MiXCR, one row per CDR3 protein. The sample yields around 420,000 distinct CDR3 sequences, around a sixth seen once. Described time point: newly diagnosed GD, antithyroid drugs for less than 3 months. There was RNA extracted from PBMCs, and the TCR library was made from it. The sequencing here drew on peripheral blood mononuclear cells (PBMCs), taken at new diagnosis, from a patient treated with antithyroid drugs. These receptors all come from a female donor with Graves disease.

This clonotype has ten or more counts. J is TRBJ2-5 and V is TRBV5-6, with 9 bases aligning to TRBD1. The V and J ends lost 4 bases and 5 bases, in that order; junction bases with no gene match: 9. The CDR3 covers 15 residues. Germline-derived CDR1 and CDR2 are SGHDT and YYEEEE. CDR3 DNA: TGTGCCAGCAGCCCGGACAGGGGCCCCCCCGAGACCCAGTACTTC. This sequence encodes CASSPDRGPPETQYF.

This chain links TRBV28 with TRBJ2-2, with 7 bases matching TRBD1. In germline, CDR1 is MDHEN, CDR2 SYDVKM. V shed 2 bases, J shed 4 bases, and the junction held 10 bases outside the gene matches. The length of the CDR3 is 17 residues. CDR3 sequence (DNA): TGTGCCAGCAGTTTAACCCTAGGGGGCACGGCCACCGGGGAGCTGTTTTTT. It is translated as CASSLTLGGTATGELFF.

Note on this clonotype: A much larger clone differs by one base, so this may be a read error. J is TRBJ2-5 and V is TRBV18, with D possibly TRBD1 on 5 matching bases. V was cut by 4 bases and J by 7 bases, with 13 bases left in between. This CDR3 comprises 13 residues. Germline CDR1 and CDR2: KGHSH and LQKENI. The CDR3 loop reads CASSLGRARTQYF. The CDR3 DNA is TGTGCCAGCTCACTGGGCAGGGCAAGGACCCAGTACTTC.

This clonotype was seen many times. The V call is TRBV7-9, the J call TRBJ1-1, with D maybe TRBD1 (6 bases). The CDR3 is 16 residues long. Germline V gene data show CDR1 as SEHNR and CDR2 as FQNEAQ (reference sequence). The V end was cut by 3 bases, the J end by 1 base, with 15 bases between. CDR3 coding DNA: TGTGCCAGCAGCTTCCTGGACAGATTTAAGAACACTGAAGCTTTCTTT. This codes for CASSFLDRFKNTEAFF.

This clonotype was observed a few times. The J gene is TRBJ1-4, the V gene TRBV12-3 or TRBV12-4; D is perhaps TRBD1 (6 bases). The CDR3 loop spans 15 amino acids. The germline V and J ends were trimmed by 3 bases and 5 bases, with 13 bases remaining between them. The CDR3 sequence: CASSLDRPRNEKLFF. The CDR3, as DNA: TGTGCCAGCAGTTTGGACAGACCCAGGAATGAAAAACTGTTTTTT.

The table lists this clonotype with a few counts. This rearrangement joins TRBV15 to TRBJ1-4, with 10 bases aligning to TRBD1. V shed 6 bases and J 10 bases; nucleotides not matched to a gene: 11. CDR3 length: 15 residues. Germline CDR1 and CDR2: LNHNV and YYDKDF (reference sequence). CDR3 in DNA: TGTGCCACCAGGGGAGTAGGGACAGGGGAGAGAAAACTGTTTTTT. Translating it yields CATRGVGTGERKLFF.

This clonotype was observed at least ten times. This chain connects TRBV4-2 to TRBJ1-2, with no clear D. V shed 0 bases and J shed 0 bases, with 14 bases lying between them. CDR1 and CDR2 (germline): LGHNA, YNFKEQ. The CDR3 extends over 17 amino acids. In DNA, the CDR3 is TGTGCCAGCAGCCAAGACCAGCTACGGCAGACTAACTATGGCTACACCTTC. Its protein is CASSQDQLRQTNYGYTF.

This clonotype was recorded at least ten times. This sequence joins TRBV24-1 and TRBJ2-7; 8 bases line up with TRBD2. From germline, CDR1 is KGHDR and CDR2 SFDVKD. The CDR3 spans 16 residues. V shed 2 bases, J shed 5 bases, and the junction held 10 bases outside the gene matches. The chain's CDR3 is CATSDSSSGSIHEQYF. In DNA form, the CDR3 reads TGTGCCACCAGTGATTCCTCCAGCGGGAGTATCCACGAGCAGTACTTC.

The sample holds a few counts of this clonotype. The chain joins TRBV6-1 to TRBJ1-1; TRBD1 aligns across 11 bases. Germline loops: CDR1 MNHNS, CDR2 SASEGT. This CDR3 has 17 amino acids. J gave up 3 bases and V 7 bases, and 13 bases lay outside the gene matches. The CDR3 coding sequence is TGTGCCAGCACCCTCTGGACAGGGGGCGTTGGAGACACTGAAGCTTTCTTT. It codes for CASTLWTGGVGDTEAFF.

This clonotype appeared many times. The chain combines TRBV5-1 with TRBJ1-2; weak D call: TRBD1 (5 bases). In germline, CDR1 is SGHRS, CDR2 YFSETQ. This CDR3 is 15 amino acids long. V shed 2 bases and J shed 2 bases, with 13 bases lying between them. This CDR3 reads CASSFYWGSNYGYTF. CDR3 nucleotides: TGCGCCAGCAGCTTTTATTGGGGCAGCAACTATGGCTACACCTTC.

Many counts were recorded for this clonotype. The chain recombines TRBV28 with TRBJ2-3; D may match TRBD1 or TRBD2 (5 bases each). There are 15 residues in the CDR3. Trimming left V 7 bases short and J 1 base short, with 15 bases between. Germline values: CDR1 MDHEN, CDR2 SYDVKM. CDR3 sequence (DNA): TGTGCCAGCACCCTCCGGGACGAACGCACAGATACGCAGTATTTT. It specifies CASTLRDERTDTQYF.

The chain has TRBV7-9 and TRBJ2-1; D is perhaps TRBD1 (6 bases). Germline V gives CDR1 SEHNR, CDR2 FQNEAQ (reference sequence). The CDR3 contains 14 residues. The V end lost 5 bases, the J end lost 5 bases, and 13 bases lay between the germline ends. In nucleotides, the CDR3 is TGTGCCAGCAGCCCTCTGGGACAAAACAATGAGCAGTTCTTC. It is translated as CASSPLGQNNEQFF.

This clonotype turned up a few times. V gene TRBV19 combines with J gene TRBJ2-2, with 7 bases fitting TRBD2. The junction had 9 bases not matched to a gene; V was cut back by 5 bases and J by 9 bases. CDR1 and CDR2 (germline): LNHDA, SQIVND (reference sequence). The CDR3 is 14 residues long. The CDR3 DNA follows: TGTGCCAGTAGTCTAACTCGACTAGCTTGGGAGCTGTTTTTT. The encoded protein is CASSLTRLAWELFF.

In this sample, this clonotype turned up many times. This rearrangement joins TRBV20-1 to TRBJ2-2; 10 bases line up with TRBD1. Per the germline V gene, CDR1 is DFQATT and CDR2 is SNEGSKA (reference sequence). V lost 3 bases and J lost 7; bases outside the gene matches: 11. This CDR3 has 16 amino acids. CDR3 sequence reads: CSASIRDRGRNGELFF. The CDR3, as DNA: TGCAGTGCTAGCATCCGGGACAGGGGACGAAACGGGGAGCTGTTTTTT.

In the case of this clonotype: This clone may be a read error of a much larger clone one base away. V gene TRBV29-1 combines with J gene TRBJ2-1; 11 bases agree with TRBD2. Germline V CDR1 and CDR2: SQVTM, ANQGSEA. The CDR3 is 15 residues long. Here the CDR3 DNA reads TGCGGCGCCGGACCGGGACTAGCGGCTAACAATGAGCAGTTCTTC. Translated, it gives CGAGPGLAANNEQFF.

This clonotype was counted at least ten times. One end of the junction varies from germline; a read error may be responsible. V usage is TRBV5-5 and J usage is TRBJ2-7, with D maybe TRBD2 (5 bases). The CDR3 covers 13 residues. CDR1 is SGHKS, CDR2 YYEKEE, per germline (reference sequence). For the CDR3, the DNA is TGCGCCAGCAGCTTGGAGGACTCCTACGAGCAGTACTTC. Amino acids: CASSLEDSYEQYF. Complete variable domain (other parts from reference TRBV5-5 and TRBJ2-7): DAGVTQSPTHLIKTRGQQVTLRCSPISGHKSVSWYQQVLGQGPQFIFQYYEKEERGRGNFPDRFSARQFPNYSSELNVNALLLGDSALYLCASSLEDSYEQYFGPGTRLTVT.

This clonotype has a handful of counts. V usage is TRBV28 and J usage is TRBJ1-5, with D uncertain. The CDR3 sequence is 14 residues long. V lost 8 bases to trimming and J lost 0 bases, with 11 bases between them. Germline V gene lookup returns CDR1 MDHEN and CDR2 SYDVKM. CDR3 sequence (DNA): TGTGCCAGCCGGGAGGCTTATAGCAATCAGCCCCAGCATTTT. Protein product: CASREAYSNQPQHF.

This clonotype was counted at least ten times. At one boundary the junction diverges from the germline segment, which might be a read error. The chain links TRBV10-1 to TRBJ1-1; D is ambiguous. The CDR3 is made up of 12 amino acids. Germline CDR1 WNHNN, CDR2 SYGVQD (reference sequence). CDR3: CASSPDGTEAFF. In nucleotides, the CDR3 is TGTGCCAGCAGCCCCGACGGCACTGAAGCTTTCTTT.

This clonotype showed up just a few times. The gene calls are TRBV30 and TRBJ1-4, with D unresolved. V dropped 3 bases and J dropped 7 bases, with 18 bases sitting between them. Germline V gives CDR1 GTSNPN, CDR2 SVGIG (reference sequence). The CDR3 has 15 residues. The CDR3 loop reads CAWSPEPYSGEKLFF. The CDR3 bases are TGTGCCTGGAGCCCTGAACCTTACTCTGGTGAAAAACTGTTTTTT.

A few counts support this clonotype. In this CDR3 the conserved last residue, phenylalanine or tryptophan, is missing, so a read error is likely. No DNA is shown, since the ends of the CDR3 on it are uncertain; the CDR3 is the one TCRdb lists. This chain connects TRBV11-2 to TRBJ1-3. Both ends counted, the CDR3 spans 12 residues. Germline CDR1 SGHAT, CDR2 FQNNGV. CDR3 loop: CASSVDRAGFSL.

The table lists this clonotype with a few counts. This CDR3 reads CASSLSVTGTDTQYF. The CDR3 DNA sequence: TGTGCCAGCAGTTTATCCGTGACAGGGACAGATACGCAGTATTTT. This rearrangement joins TRBV12-3 or TRBV12-4 to TRBJ2-3; 7 bases are shared with TRBD1. The CDR3 covers 15 residues. The trim removed 2 bases at V and 3 bases at J, leaving 5 bases unmatched.

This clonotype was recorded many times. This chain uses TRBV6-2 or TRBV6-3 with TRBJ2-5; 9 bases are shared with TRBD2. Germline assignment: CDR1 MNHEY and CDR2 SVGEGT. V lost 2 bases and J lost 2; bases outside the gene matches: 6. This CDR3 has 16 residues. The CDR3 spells CASSYELAGAQETQYF. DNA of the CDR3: TGTGCCAGCAGTTACGAGTTAGCGGGGGCTCAAGAGACCCAGTACTTC.

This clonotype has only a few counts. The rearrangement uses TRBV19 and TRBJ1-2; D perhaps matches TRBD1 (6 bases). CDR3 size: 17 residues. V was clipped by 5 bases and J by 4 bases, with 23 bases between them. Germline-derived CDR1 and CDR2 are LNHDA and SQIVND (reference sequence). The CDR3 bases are TGTGCCAGTAGTGTCCCCGCCGGGACATTGGGCCTCTATGGCTACACCTTC. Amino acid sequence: CASSVPAGTLGLYGYTF.

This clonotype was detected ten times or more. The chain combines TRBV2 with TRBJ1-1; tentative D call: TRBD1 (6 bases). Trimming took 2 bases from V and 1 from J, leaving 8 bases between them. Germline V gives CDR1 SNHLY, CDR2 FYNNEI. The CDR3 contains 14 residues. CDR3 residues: CASSEWGANTEAFF. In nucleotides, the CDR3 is TGTGCCAGCAGTGAATGGGGGGCGAACACTGAAGCTTTCTTT.

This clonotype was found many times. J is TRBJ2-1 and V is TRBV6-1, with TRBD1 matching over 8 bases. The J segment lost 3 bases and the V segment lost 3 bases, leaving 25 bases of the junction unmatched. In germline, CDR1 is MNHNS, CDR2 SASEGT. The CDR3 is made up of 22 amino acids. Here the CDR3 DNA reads TGTGCCAGCAGTGACTCACGACTCTCCAGCGGAGATGGACAGGGCGGCTACAATGAGCAGTTCTTC. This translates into CASSDSRLSSGDGQGGYNEQFF.

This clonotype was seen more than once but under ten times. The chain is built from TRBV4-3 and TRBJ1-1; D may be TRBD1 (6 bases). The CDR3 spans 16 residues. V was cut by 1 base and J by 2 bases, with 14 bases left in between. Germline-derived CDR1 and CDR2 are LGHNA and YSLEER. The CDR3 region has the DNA TGCGCCAGCAGCCAAGCGGGACACCATCCAAACACTGAAGCTTTCTTT. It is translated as CASSQAGHHPNTEAFF.

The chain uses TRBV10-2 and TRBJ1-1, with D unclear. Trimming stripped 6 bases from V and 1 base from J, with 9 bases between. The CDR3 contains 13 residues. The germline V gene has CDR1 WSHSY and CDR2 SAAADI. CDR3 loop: CASRLLQNTEAFF. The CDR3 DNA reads TGCGCCAGCAGGTTATTACAGAACACTGAAGCTTTCTTT.

The CDR3 protein is CASSAGQGQITDTQYF. CDR3 in DNA: TGTGCCAGCAGTGCCGGACAGGGTCAAATCACAGATACGCAGTATTTT. V gene TRBV28 combines with J gene TRBJ2-3, with 8 bases matching TRBD1. CDR3 length: 16 residues. Looked up from germline, CDR1 is MDHEN and CDR2 is SYDVKM. V lost 5 bases, J lost 2 bases, and 9 bases stayed unmatched.

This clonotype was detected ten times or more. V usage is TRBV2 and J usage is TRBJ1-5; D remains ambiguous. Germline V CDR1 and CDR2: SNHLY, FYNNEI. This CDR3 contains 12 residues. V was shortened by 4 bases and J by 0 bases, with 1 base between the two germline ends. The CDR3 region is CASSGSNQPQHF. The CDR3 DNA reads TGTGCCAGCAGTGGTAGCAATCAGCCCCAGCATTTT.

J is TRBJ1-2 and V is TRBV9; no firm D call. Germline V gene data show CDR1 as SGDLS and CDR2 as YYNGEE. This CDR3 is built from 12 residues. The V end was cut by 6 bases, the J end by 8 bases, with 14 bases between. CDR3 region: CASNAPGGGYTF. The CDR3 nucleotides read TGTGCCAGCAACGCGCCGGGAGGGGGCTACACCTTC. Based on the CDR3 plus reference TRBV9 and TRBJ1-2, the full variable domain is DSGVTQTPKHLITATGQRVTLRCSPRSGDLSVYWYQQSLDQGLQFLIQYYNGEERAKGNILERFSAQQFPDLHSELNLSSLELGDSALYFCASNAPGGGYTFGSGTRLTVV.

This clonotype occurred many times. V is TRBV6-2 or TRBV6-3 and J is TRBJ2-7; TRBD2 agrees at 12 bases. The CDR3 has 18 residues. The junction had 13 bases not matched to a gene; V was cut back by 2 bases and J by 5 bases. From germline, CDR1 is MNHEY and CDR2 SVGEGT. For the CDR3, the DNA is TGTGCCAGCAGTTACCTGACTAGCGGGGGCCCCCGGAGCGACGAGCAGTACTTC. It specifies CASSYLTSGGPRSDEQYF.

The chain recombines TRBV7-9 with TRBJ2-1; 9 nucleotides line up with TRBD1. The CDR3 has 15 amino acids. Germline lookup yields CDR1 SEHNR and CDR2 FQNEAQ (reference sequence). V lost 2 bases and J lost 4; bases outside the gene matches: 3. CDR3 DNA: TGTGCCAGCAGCTTATTAGGACAGGGGTACAATGAGCAGTTCTTC. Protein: CASSLLGQGYNEQFF.